One and the same sample provided the 16 T cell receptor beta chains below, sequenced in a study of blood T cell repertoires in COVID-19. Profiling relied on immunoSEQ multiplex PCR, and the TCRdb table lists in-frame clones only, not all of them. In the table there are 70,000 to 75,000 clones, roughly 90% of which are singletons. The source material was peripheral blood. Receptors originate from a human donor in a cohort sampled during active COVID-19.

The genes are TRBV11-2 and TRBJ1-1, with D possibly matching TRBD1 (5 bases). Germline V gene data show CDR1 as SGHAT and CDR2 as FQNNGV. This CDR3 contains 13 residues. V was trimmed by 5 bases and J by 6 bases, leaving 13 bases between them. The CDR3 is CASSHVPGAEAFF. The CDR3 bases are TGTGCCAGCAGCCACGTGCCGGGGGCTGAAGCTTTCTTT.

This chain uses TRBV7-8 with TRBJ2-7, with D tentatively TRBD1 (6 bases). Trimming stripped 5 bases from V and 2 bases from J, with 10 bases between. This CDR3 is built from 13 residues. Germline V gene sequence: CDR1 SGHVS, CDR2 FQNEAQ. CDR3 in amino acids: CASSRDTTYEQYF. As DNA, the CDR3 is TGTGCCAGCAGCCGGGACACGACCTACGAGCAGTACTTC.

The chain couples TRBV5-6 to TRBJ2-7; TRBD1 matches at 8 bases. V trimming: 4 bases; J trimming: 6 bases; junction bases outside the gene matches: 12. This CDR3 spans 15 amino acids. In germline, CDR1 is SGHDT, CDR2 YYEEEE. In nucleotides, the CDR3 is TGTGCCAGCAGCCGCCCAATGGACAGGGTTGGCGAGCAGTACTTC. Translated, it gives CASSRPMDRVGEQYF. Using reference TRBV5-6 and TRBJ2-7 for the parts outside the CDR3, the full variable domain is DAGVTQSPTHLIKTRGQQVTLRCSPKSGHDTVSWYQQALGQGPQFIFQYYEEEERQRGNFPDRFSGHQFPNYSSELNVNALLLGDSALYLCASSRPMDRVGEQYFGPGTRLTVT.

This clone has only one observation. V is TRBV19 and J is TRBJ2-3, with 10 nucleotides matching TRBD1. The CDR3 contains 16 residues. Per the germline V gene, CDR1 is LNHDA and CDR2 is SQIVND (reference sequence). Trimming cost V 2 bases and J 3 bases; bases outside gene matches: 5. DNA for the CDR3: TGTGCCAGTAGTATAAGATGGGGACAGGGGACAGATACGCAGTATTTT. Protein product: CASSIRWGQGTDTQYF. The full variable domain, rest sourced from reference TRBV19 and TRBJ2-3, is DGGITQSPKYLFRKEGQNVTLSCEQNLNHDAMYWYRQDPGQGLRLIYYSQIVNDFQKGDIAEGYSVSREKKESFPLTVTSAQKNPTAFYLCASSIRWGQGTDTQYFGPGTRLTVL.

The rearrangement joins TRBV6-2 or TRBV6-3 to TRBJ2-5; 14 nucleotides align to TRBD2. The ends lost 4 bases at V and 5 bases at J; junction bases unmatched: 15. Germline V gene data show CDR1 as MNHEY and CDR2 as SVGEGT. This CDR3 region has 19 residues. CDR3 bases: TGTGCCAGCAGTTTTTCGCCGGGACTAGCGGGAGTTCGGTCCGAGACCCAGTACTTC. Protein: CASSFSPGLAGVRSETQYF.

This clone was picked up many times. The V call is TRBV30, the J call TRBJ2-3, with D perhaps matching TRBD2 (5 bases). CDR3 length: 12 amino acids. Germline CDR1 is GTSNPN and CDR2 is SVGIG (reference sequence). Trimming removed 8 bases at V and 2 bases at J, with 11 bases between. The CDR3 bases are TGTGCCCGAAGCGGATACACAGATACGCAGTATTTT. Protein sequence: CARSGYTDTQYF.

V gene TRBV14 combines with J gene TRBJ2-3; D may be TRBD1 (5 bases). Germline V gene lookup returns CDR1 SGHDN and CDR2 FVKESK. Trimming removed 4 bases from V and 0 bases from J, with 14 bases in between. The CDR3 spans 16 residues. CDR3 nucleotides: TGTGCCAGCAGCCCGCTGCGACAGAAAAGCACAGATACGCAGTATTTT. This sequence encodes CASSPLRQKSTDTQYF.

The V and J genes are TRBV2 and TRBJ2-1, with 10 nucleotides matching TRBD1. CDR3 length: 16 amino acids. Losses at the gene ends were 1 base for V and 6 bases for J; bases not matched to a gene: 6. The germline V gene encodes CDR1 SNHLY and CDR2 FYNNEI. The CDR3 loop is CASSEGVRQGANEQFF. The CDR3 DNA sequence: TGTGCCAGCAGTGAAGGGGTCCGACAGGGGGCCAATGAGCAGTTCTTC.

The chain couples TRBV27 to TRBJ2-5; D may be TRBD2 (5 bases). The CDR3 loop spans 13 amino acids. With 6 bases removed from V and 1 base from J, the gap between germline ends came to 9 bases. Germline loops: CDR1 MNHEY, CDR2 SMNVEV (reference sequence). Written as DNA, the CDR3 is TGTGCCAGCAGCCCCGGACTCCAAGAGACCCAGTACTTC. This gives the protein CASSPGLQETQYF.

This clone was found once. The chain is built from TRBV7-2 and TRBJ1-5, with a weak D call TRBD1 (5 bases). Trimming pared 3 bases from V and 0 bases from J, leaving 9 bases between. Germline values: CDR1 SGHTA, CDR2 FQGNSA. This CDR3 is 15 amino acids long. CDR3 coding DNA: TGTGCCAGCAGCTTTGACAGTTATAGCAATCAGCCCCAGCATTTT. This encodes CASSFDSYSNQPQHF.

This chain uses TRBV18 with TRBJ2-4, with a possible D match to TRBD1 (5 bases). CDR1 is KGHSH and CDR2 is LQKENI in the germline V gene. V was clipped by 1 base and J by 1 base, with 8 bases between them. The CDR3 extends over 15 amino acids. CDR3 sequence reads: CASSPQGQAKNIQYF. The CDR3 DNA reads TGTGCCAGCTCACCACAGGGGCAGGCCAAAAACATTCAGTACTTC.

This chain uses TRBV18 with TRBJ1-5, with 7 bases matching TRBD1. Germline V CDR1 and CDR2: KGHSH, LQKENI. This CDR3 region has 15 residues. J was trimmed by 6 bases and V by 3 bases; bases with no gene match: 8. The CDR3, as DNA: TGTGCCAGCTCACCCACAGGGGTGCTGGCTCAGCCCCAGCATTTT. It translates to CASSPTGVLAQPQHF.

V and J are TRBV9 and TRBJ2-6; 14 nucleotides match TRBD2. Germline V gene data show CDR1 as SGDLS and CDR2 as YYNGEE. The CDR3 is made up of 18 amino acids. V was clipped by 4 bases and J by 1 base; unmatched bases: 4. CDR3 sequence reads: CASSPGLAGDSGANVLTF. CDR3 nucleotides: TGTGCCAGCAGCCCGGGACTAGCGGGGGATTCTGGGGCCAACGTCCTGACTTTC. Using reference TRBV9 and TRBJ2-6 for the parts outside the CDR3, the full variable domain is DSGVTQTPKHLITATGQRVTLRCSPRSGDLSVYWYQQSLDQGLQFLIQYYNGEERAKGNILERFSAQQFPDLHSELNLSSLELGDSALYFCASSPGLAGDSGANVLTFGAGSRLTVL.

This sequence joins TRBV7-9 and TRBJ2-5; 13 bases match TRBD2. From germline, CDR1 is SEHNR and CDR2 FQNEAQ (reference sequence). This CDR3 spans 16 amino acids. J was trimmed by 2 bases and V by 5 bases; bases with no gene match: 5. The chain's CDR3 is CASSLGTSGTQETQYF. CDR3 DNA sequence: TGTGCCAGCAGCCTTGGGACTAGCGGGACGCAAGAGACCCAGTACTTC. The whole variable domain, filled in from reference TRBV7-9 and TRBJ2-5, reads DTGVSQNPRHKITKRGQNVTFRCDPISEHNRLYWYRQTLGQGPEFLTYFQNEAQLEKSRLLSDRFSAERPKGSFSTLEIQRTEQGDSAMYLCASSLGTSGTQETQYFGPGTRLLVL.

The chain recombines TRBV10-3 with TRBJ2-3; perhaps TRBD2 as D (6 bases). Per the germline V gene, CDR1 is ENHRY and CDR2 is SYGVKD. Trimming stripped 2 bases from V and 1 base from J, with 22 bases between. There are 19 residues in the CDR3. The CDR3: CAISEGGAGRGRGTDTQYF. In DNA form, the CDR3 reads TGTGCCATCAGTGAGGGGGGAGCCGGGAGAGGCCGGGGCACAGATACGCAGTATTTT.

The chain joins TRBV12-3 or TRBV12-4 to TRBJ1-2, with 7 nucleotides matching TRBD1. The CDR3 is made up of 13 amino acids. With 6 bases clipped from V and 2 bases from J, the junction kept 3 bases outside the gene matches. The CDR3 loop is CASRKQGNYGYTF. CDR3 nucleotides: TGTGCCAGCAGAAAACAGGGGAACTATGGCTACACCTTC.